A few counts support the clone carrying this T cell receptor (beta chain). The source of the sample is a study of CD8 T cells in Susac syndrome. Whole-study context: Patients with Susac syndrome were therapy-naive, on corticosteroids, or on intravenous immunoglobulin alone at the time that blood was drawn.

Random hexamers were used to reverse transcribe roughly 0.45 to 1 ug of RNA. Amplification of TCR beta CDR3 used immunoSEQ multiplex PCR across 54 Vbeta and 13 Jbeta. TCRdb reprocessed the immunoSEQ multiplex PCR reads with MiXCR, giving one entry per CDR3 protein. This table holds fewer than 200,000 distinct CDR3 sequences, 91% found once. This CDR3 is built from 15 residues. Germline V gene data show CDR1 as SGHAT and CDR2 as FQNNGV. With V trimmed by 1 base and J by 3 bases, 2 bases remained unmatched. The sequence came from a human donor with Susac syndrome. The source material was CD4+ T cells from PBMCs. The chain joins TRBV11-2 to TRBJ2-1; the match to TRBD2 covers 8 bases. In DNA form, the CDR3 reads TGTGCCAGCAGCTTAGTACTAGCGGACTACAATGAGCAGTTCTTC. Protein product: CASSLVLADYNEQFF.